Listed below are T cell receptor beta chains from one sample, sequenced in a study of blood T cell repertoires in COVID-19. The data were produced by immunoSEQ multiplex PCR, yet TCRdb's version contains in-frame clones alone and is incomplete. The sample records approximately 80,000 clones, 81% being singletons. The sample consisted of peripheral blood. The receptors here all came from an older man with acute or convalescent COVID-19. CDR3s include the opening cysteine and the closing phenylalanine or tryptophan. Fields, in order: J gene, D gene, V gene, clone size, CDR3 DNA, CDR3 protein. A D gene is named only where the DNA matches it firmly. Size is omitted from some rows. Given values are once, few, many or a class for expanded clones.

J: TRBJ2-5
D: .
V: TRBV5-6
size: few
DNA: TGTGCCAGCAGCTGGAGGGACAGCAAAGAGACCCAGTACTTC
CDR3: CASSWRDSKETQYF

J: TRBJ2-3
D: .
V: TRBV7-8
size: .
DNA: TGTGCCAGCAGCCCGCTGGGGGGGGCCACAGATACGCAGTATTTT
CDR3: CASSPLGGATDTQYF

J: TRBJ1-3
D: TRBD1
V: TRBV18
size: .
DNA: TGTGCCAGCTCTCGACAGGGACGGAACACCATATATTTT
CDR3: CASSRQGRNTIYF

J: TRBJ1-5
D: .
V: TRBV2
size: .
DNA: TGTGCCAGCAGTCCCGACAGGTCCAGCAATCAGCCCCAGCATTTT
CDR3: CASSPDRSSNQPQHF

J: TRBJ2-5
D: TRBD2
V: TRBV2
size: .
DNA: TGTGCCAGCAGTGAAGGCGCAGGGAGGGCAGAGACCCAGTACTTC
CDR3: CASSEGAGRAETQYF

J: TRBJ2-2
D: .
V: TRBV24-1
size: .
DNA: TGTGCCACCAGTGATCCGGGAACTTTTCCTTACACCGGGGAGCTGTTTTTT
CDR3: CATSDPGTFPYTGELFF

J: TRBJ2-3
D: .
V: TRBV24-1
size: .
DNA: TGTGCCACCAGTGATACGGGAGAGGGGGATACGCAGTATTTT
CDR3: CATSDTGEGDTQYF

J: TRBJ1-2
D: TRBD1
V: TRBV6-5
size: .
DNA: TGTGCCAGCAGCCTCCCGGACAGGGGAGGCGGCTACACCTTC
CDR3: CASSLPDRGGGYTF

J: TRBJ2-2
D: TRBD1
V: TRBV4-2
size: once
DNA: TGTGCCAGCAGCCCGGACAGGACCACCGGGGAGCTGTTTTTT
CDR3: CASSPDRTTGELFF

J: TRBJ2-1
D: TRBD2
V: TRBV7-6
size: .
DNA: TGTGCCAGCAGCTTGGGACTAGCGGGAAGCAATGAGCAGTTCTTC
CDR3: CASSLGLAGSNEQFF

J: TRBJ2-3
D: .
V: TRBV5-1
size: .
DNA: TGCGCCAGCAGGCCCGGGGGGCAAGGCACAGATACGCAGTATTTT
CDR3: CASRPGGQGTDTQYF

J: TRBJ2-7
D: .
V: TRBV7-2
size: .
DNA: TGTGCCAGCAGCTTCCTAGGAGGGTCCTACGAGCAGTACTTC
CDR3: CASSFLGGSYEQYF

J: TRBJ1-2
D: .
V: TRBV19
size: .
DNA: TGTGCCAGTAGTCACATAACAGGGTTCGACTATGGCTACACCTTC
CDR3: CASSHITGFDYGYTF

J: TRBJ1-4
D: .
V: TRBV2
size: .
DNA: TGTGCCAGCAGTAGGGGCCTGAGAGAGGAAAAACTGTTTTTT
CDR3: CASSRGLREEKLFF

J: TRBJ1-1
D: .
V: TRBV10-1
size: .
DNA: TGCGCCAGCAGTCGTACCAGGGGAGAAACTGAAGCTTTCTTT
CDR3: CASSRTRGETEAFF

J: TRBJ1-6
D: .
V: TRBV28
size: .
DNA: TGTGCCAGCAGTTTCCCGAGCTCCTATAATTCACCCCTCCACTTT
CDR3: CASSFPSSYNSPLHF

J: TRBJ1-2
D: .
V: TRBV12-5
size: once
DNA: TGTGCTAGTGGTTTGTCGGGAAGCTACAACTATGGCTACACCTTC
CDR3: CASGLSGSYNYGYTF

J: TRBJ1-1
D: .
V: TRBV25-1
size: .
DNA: TGTGCCAGCAGTAAAGGTCCAGGGATCCACACTGAAGCTTTCTTT
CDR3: CASSKGPGIHTEAFF

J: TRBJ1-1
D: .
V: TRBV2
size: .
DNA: TGTGCCAGCAGTTTGGACAGCTCAAAAGCTTTCTTT
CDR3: CASSLDSSKAFF

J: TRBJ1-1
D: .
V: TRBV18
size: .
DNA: TGTGCCAGCTCACCAAGGACGGGGACTGAAGCTTTCTTT
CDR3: CASSPRTGTEAFF

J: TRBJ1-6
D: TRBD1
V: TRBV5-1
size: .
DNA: TGCGCCAGCAGCTTGGCTGCGGGGACAGGAAATTCACCCCTCCACTTT
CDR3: CASSLAAGTGNSPLHF

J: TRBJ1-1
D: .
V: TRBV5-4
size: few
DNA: TGTGCCAGCAGCTACGACAGGAACACTGAAGCTTTCTTT
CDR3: CASSYDRNTEAFF

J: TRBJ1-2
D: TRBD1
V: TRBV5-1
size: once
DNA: TGCGCCAGCAGCCCGGGACAGGGGACGGGAGGCTACACCTTC
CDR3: CASSPGQGTGGYTF

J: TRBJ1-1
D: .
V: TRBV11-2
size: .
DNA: TGTGCCAGCAGCTTACCGGTACAGGGAAACACTGAAGCTTTCTTT
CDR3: CASSLPVQGNTEAFF

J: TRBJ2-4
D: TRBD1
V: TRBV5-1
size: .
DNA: TGCGCCAGCAGCCCGGTGGACAGGGATGGACACATTCAGTACTTC
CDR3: CASSPVDRDGHIQYF

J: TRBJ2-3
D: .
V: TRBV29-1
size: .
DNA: TGCAGCGTTTACAGCCCAGATACGCAGTATTTT
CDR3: CSVYSPDTQYF

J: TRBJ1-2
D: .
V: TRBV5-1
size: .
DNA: TGCGCCAGCAGCTTCGGTGCAGGCGATCACTATGGCTACACCTTC
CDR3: CASSFGAGDHYGYTF

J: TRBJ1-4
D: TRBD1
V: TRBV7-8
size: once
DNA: TGTGCCAGCAGCTCGAAGGGGGCCCTTAATGAAAAACTGTTTTTT
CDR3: CASSSKGALNEKLFF

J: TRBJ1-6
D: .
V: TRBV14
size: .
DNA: TGTGCCAGCAGCCAAGATCTTGGCAGGGTTAATTCACCCCTCCACTTT
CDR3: CASSQDLGRVNSPLHF

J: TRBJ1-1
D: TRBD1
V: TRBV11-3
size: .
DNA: TGTGCCAGCAGCTCGGGACAGGGGGGTGAAGCTTTCTTT
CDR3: CASSSGQGGEAFF

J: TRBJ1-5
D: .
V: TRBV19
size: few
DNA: TGTGCCAGTAGTATAGAACGGTCTAGGCAGCCCCAGCATTTT
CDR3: CASSIERSRQPQHF

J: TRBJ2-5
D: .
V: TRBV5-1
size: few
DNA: TGCGCCAGCAGCTTGGCAACTATACAAGAGACCCAGTACTTC
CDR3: CASSLATIQETQYF

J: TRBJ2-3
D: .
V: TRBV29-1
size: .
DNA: TGCAGCGGTACGGGAAGGGGCACAGATACGCAGTATTTT
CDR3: CSGTGRGTDTQYF

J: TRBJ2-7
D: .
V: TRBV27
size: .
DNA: TGTGCCAGCAGTTCCCTCTTTGGCCGGGGTGAGCAGTACTTC
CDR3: CASSSLFGRGEQYF

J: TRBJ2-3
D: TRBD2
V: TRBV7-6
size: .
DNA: TGTGCCAGCAGCTTAGTCCGTGGGACTAGCGGGGGAAGCACAGATACGCAGTATTTT
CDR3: CASSLVRGTSGGSTDTQYF

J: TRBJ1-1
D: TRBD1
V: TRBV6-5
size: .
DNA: TGTGCCAGCAGCGTACAGGGGGCGAACACTGAAGCTTTCTTT
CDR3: CASSVQGANTEAFF

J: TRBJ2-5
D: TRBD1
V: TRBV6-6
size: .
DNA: TGTGCCAGCAGTAAGACAGGGACGAAGACCCAGTACTTC
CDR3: CASSKTGTKTQYF

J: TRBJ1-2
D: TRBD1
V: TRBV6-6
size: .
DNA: TGTGCCAGCAACCAACAGGGGAGCAATGGCTACACCTTC
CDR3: CASNQQGSNGYTF

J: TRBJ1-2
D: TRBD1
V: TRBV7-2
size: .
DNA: TGTGCCAGCAGCCCCTCACAGGGGAACTATGGCTACACCTTC
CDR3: CASSPSQGNYGYTF

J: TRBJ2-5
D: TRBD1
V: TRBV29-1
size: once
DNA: TGCAGCACGGGACAGACAAGACAGACCCAGTACTTC
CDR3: CSTGQTRQTQYF

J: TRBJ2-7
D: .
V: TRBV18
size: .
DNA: TGTGCCAGCTCACCGTGGGACAAAACCTACGAGCAGTACTTC
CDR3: CASSPWDKTYEQYF

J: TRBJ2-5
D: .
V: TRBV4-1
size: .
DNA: TGCGCCAGCAGCCAAGATAAAGCAGGGCCTCGGGAGACCCAGTACTTC
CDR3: CASSQDKAGPRETQYF

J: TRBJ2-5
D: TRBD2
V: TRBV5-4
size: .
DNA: TGTGCCAGCAGCTTGAGCGGGGTAGGACAAGAGACCCAGTACTTC
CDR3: CASSLSGVGQETQYF

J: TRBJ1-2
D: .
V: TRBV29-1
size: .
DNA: TGCAGCGTTTCGGTGTCCACTAACTATGGCTACACCTTC
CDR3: CSVSVSTNYGYTF

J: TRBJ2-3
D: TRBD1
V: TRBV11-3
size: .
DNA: TGTGCCAGCAGCTTAGGACAGGGGAGCACAGATACGCAGTATTTT
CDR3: CASSLGQGSTDTQYF

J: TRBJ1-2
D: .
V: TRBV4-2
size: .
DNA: TGTGCCAGCAGCCAAGTGGTCCTATATGGCTACACCTTC
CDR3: CASSQVVLYGYTF

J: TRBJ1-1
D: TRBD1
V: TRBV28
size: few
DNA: TGTGCCAGCAGTTTAGTTGGGACAGACACTGAAGCTTTCTTT
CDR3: CASSLVGTDTEAFF

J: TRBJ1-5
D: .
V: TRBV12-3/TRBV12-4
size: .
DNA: TGTGCCAGCAAAAGGAACGGGTATCAGCCCCAGCATTTT
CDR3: CASKRNGYQPQHF

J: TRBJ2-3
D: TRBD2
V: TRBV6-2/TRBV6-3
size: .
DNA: TGTGCCAGCAGTTACGTGGGCGGGAGTGGCACAGATACGCAGTATTTT
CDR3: CASSYVGGSGTDTQYF

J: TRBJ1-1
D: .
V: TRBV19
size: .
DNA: TGTGCCAGTAGTCCCCTCGTGGCCCGACAGTCTGCCATGAACACTGAAGCTTTCTTT
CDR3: CASSPLVARQSAMNTEAFF

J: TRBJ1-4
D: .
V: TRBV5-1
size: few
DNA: TGCGCCAGCAGCTTGTCCGGACAGCTTAATGAAAAACTGTTTTTT
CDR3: CASSLSGQLNEKLFF

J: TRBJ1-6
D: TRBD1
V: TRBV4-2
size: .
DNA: TGTGCCAGCAGCCATCAAAGGGGGCCCATGAATTCACCCCTCCACTTT
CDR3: CASSHQRGPMNSPLHF

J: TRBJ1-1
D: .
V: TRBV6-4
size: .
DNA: TGTGCCAGCAGCGCCGAGACGGGGAGTGAAGCTTTCTTT
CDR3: CASSAETGSEAFF

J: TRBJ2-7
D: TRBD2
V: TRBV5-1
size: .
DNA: TGCGCCAGCAGCTTGGTTGGGAGGGCCCCCTACGAGCAGTACTTC
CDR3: CASSLVGRAPYEQYF

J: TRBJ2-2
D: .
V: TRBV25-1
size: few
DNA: TGTGCCAGCAGTGGAGGGAAGAACACCGGGGAGCTGTTTTTT
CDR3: CASSGGKNTGELFF

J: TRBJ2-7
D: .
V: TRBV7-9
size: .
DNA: TGTGCCAGCAGCCCTGGGCGCGAGCAGTACTTC
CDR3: CASSPGREQYF

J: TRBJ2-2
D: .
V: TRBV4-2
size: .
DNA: TGTGCCAGCAGCCAAGGGAGCGTGAACACCGGGGAGCTGTTTTTT
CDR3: CASSQGSVNTGELFF

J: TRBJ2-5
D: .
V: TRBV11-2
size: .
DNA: TGTGCCAGCAGCTTAGAGGCGGCCTCAGAGACCCAGTACTTC
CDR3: CASSLEAASETQYF

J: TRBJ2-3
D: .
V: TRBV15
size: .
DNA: TGTGCCACCAGCAGAGATGGTATAAGGGGTAGCTTGGGCACAGATACGCAGTATTTT
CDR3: CATSRDGIRGSLGTDTQYF

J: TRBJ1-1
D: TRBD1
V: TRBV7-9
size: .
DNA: TGTGCCAGCAGCCCGACGACAGGGGGGAACACTGAAGCTTTCTTT
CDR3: CASSPTTGGNTEAFF